The rows below give T cell receptor beta chains drawn from one sample of a study of regulatory T cells in long-lasting Graves disease. TCRdb ran MiXCR on the multiplex PCR reads and lists one entry per CDR3 protein. This table holds about 470,000 distinct CDR3 sequences, 20% to 25% found once. Sequencing used peripheral blood mononuclear cells (PBMCs), obtained when the disease was refractory, from a patient treated with antithyroid drugs. Receptors were obtained from a female donor with Graves disease. Each CDR3 is given with its conserved first and last residue. Fields, in order: J gene, CDR3 length, clone size, D gene, V gene, CDR3 protein, CDR3 DNA. A D gene is named only where the DNA matches it firmly. For some rows the clone size is stated as once, few or many, or as a class when expanded; others skip it.

TRBJ2-3	14	-	-	TRBV20-1	CSARLWEGTDTQYF	TGCAGTGCTAGGTTGTGGGAGGGCACAGATACGCAGTATTTT
TRBJ1-6	13	few	-	TRBV3-1	CASSQDGESPLHF	TGTGCCAGCAGCCAAGATGGGGAGTCACCCCTCCACTTT
TRBJ1-5	12	many	-	TRBV30	CAMDGYNQPQHF	TGTGCCATGGACGGTTATAATCAGCCCCAGCATTTT
TRBJ2-7	13	many	TRBD1	TRBV11-2	CASSIRGPYEQYF	TGTGCCAGCAGCATCAGGGGGCCCTACGAGCAGTACTTC
TRBJ2-7	14	-	TRBD2	TRBV20-1	CSAPPLAGGFRLDF	TGCAGTGCTCCCCCACTAGCGGGAGGGTTCAGGCTTGACTTC
TRBJ1-2	14	few	TRBD1	TRBV20-1	CSASRTGGFRFYTF	TGCAGTGCTAGCCGGACAGGGGGATTTAGGTTCTACACCTTC
TRBJ2-2	16	few	TRBD1	TRBV6-2/TRBV6-3	CASSYSGAGGRGELFF	TGTGCCAGCAGTTACTCGGGGGCAGGGGGACGCGGGGAGCTGTTTTTT
TRBJ1-4	14	many	-	TRBV2	CASSTQGNGEKLFF	TGTGCCAGCAGTACGCAGGGGAATGGTGAAAAACTGTTTTTT
TRBJ1-1	14	many	TRBD1	TRBV7-2	CASSSMGQGLGAFF	TGTGCCAGCAGCTCCATGGGACAGGGGCTAGGGGCTTTCTTT
TRBJ1-1	15	few	-	TRBV27	CASSSQTGWNTEAFF	TGTGCCAGCAGTTCTCAGACAGGCTGGAACACTGAAGCTTTCTTT
TRBJ1-1	14	few	-	TRBV19	CASSIQTLNTEAFF	TGTGCCAGTAGTATCCAGACATTGAACACTGAAGCTTTCTTT
TRBJ1-5	20	-	TRBD1	TRBV14	CASSQGNRGRLETINQPQHF	TGTGCCAGCAGCCAGGGCAACAGGGGGCGCTTGGAGACGATCAATCAGCCCCAGCATTTT
TRBJ2-5	14	many	TRBD2	TRBV6-9	CASSYGLVGGSQYF	TGTGCCAGCAGTTACGGACTAGTTGGAGGGTCCCAGTACTTC
TRBJ1-1	15	few	-	TRBV5-6	CASSSLANLNTEAFF	TGTGCCAGCAGCTCCTTGGCGAACTTGAACACTGAAGCTTTCTTT
TRBJ2-4	14	many	-	TRBV7-2	CASSPSGAKNIQYF	TGTGCCAGCAGCCCATCCGGAGCCAAAAACATTCAGTACTTC
TRBJ2-5	15	many	TRBD2	TRBV28	CASRSTSGREETQYF	TGTGCCAGCAGGTCTACTAGCGGGAGGGAGGAGACCCAGTACTTC
TRBJ2-2	14	few	-	TRBV24-1	CATSDAREAGELFF	TGTGCCACCAGTGATGCCAGGGAGGCCGGGGAGCTGTTTTTT
TRBJ2-5	15	-	-	TRBV12-3/TRBV12-4	CASRIGQTGGETQYF	TGTGCCAGCAGAATTGGACAAACCGGGGGAGAGACCCAGTACTTC
TRBJ2-5	14	many	-	TRBV5-6	CASSLPGQWETQYF	TGTGCCAGCAGCTTGCCAGGGCAGTGGGAGACCCAGTACTTC
TRBJ1-4	17	few	TRBD1	TRBV5-1	CASSSSPQGAGDEKLFF	TGCGCCAGCTCCTCGTCGCCCCAGGGGGCGGGGGATGAAAAACTGTTTTTT
TRBJ1-2	14	many	TRBD1	TRBV28	CASSLTGTGDGYTF	TGTGCCAGCAGTTTAACCGGGACAGGGGACGGCTACACCTTC
TRBJ1-3	18	many	-	TRBV28	CASSLVAYWDGKENTIYF	TGTGCCAGCAGTTTAGTCGCGTATTGGGACGGAAAGGAAAACACCATATATTTT
TRBJ2-2	15	-	-	TRBV6-5	CASSSPDPGFGELFF	TGTGCCAGCAGTTCCCCGGATCCGGGCTTCGGGGAGCTGTTTTTT
TRBJ2-3	15	-	TRBD1	TRBV6-2/TRBV6-3	CASSYPGQATDTQYF	TGTGCCAGCAGTTACCCCGGACAGGCCACAGATACGCAGTATTTT
TRBJ2-2	14	-	-	TRBV19	CASSIIVATGELFF	TGTGCCAGTAGTATAATAGTGGCCACCGGGGAGCTGTTTTTT
TRBJ2-3	15	-	-	TRBV7-9	CASSSTRYPSDTQYF	TGTGCCAGCAGCTCCACTAGATACCCCTCAGATACGCAGTATTTT
TRBJ1-1	13	few	-	TRBV20-1	CSATPWGNTEAFF	TGCAGTGCTACCCCGTGGGGGAACACTGAAGCTTTCTTT
TRBJ1-1	13	many	-	TRBV2	CASSEDPDTEAFF	TGTGCCAGCAGTGAGGACCCGGACACTGAAGCTTTCTTT
TRBJ1-3	14	many	-	TRBV28	CASSLGGVGNTIYF	TGTGCCAGCAGTTTAGGAGGGGTTGGAAACACCATATATTTT
TRBJ2-7	15	-	TRBD2	TRBV7-2	CASSLVRGGSYEQYF	TGTGCCAGCAGCTTAGTTCGGGGGGGATCCTACGAGCAGTACTTC
TRBJ1-1	14	few	TRBD1	TRBV29-1	CSVFWEYRGAEAFF	TGCAGCGTTTTTTGGGAGTACAGGGGCGCTGAAGCTTTCTTT
TRBJ1-6	17	-	-	TRBV7-8	CASSLLRNLKDNSPLHF	TGTGCCAGCAGCTTACTTCGGAACCTCAAGGATAATTCACCCCTCCACTTT
TRBJ1-3	16	-	-	TRBV6-2/TRBV6-3	CASSELLGGAGNTIYF	TGTGCCAGCAGTGAATTATTGGGAGGTGCTGGAAACACCATATATTTT